Below are 26 T cell receptor beta chains sequenced from a single sample in a study of cytomegalovirus exposure and HLA in healthy donors. Researchers ran the PCR with 60 Vbeta and 13 Jbeta primers. Here immunoSEQ multiplex PCR was the method, and the copy in TCRdb shows in-frame clones only, minus some. The sample carries over 150,000 clones, around 68% recorded once. The sequencing sample was made of PBMCs. Receptors were obtained from a woman in her thirties or forties in good health and CMV-seropositive.

The chain has TRBV19 and TRBJ1-2, with 7 bases identical to TRBD1. J gave up 4 bases and V 5 bases, and 7 bases lay outside the gene matches. There are 14 residues in the CDR3. CDR1 and CDR2 from the germline V gene are LNHDA and SQIVND (reference sequence). The CDR3 reads CASSLRTGFYGYTF. The CDR3 DNA follows: TGTGCCAGTAGTCTCCGGACAGGATTCTATGGCTACACCTTC.

This clone has a handful of counts. The chain employs TRBV7-2 and TRBJ1-3, with D tentatively TRBD1 (6 bases). The V end lost 5 bases, the J end lost 0 bases, and 17 bases lay between the germline ends. The CDR3 is made up of 17 amino acids. From germline, CDR1 is SGHTA and CDR2 FQGNSA. This CDR3 is CASSRNQGSDSGNTIYF. DNA for the CDR3: TGTGCCAGCAGCCGGAATCAGGGGTCCGACTCTGGAAACACCATATATTTT.

This clone has a single count. The chain links TRBV7-3 to TRBJ2-1; a weak D match, TRBD2 (6 bases). Trimming cost V 2 bases and J 0 bases, with 8 bases left between them. This CDR3 has 15 amino acids. Germline V gene data show CDR1 as SGHTA and CDR2 as FQGTGA. CDR3 nucleotide sequence: TGTGCCAGCAGCTTAGGCGGGAACTCCTACAATGAGCAGTTCTTC. Translation: CASSLGGNSYNEQFF.

The CDR3 here is CASSQAGTNTGELFF. Here the CDR3 DNA reads TGTGCCAGCAGCCAGGCAGGGACAAACACCGGGGAGCTGTTTTTT. V usage is TRBV7-3 and J usage is TRBJ2-2, with D possibly matching TRBD1 (6 bases). Germline assignment: CDR1 SGHTA and CDR2 FQGTGA. CDR3 length: 15 residues. V dropped 5 bases and J dropped 2 bases, with 12 bases sitting between them.

The V gene is TRBV4-3, the J gene TRBJ2-1; 9 nucleotides align to TRBD2. This CDR3 is built from 13 residues. In germline, CDR1 is LGHNA, CDR2 YSLEER. The V and J ends lost 0 bases and 16 bases, in that order; junction bases with no gene match: 7. CDR3 sequence reads: CASSQEKRGARFF. The DNA for the CDR3 is TGCGCCAGCAGCCAAGAGAAGCGGGGGGCTCGTTTCTTC.

The J gene is TRBJ2-5, the V gene TRBV5-8; 11 bases align to TRBD2. CDR1 SGHTS and CDR2 YDEGEE come from the germline V gene. Trimming at V came to 2 bases and at J to 1 base, leaving 10 bases not matched to a gene. The CDR3 contains 18 residues. The CDR3, as DNA: TGTGCCAGCAGCTTTGGACTAGCGGGCCCGGGGGGCCAAGAGACCCAGTACTTC. As protein: CASSFGLAGPGGQETQYF.

This sequence joins TRBV28 and TRBJ2-5, with D maybe TRBD1 (6 bases). The length of the CDR3 is 13 residues. In germline, CDR1 is MDHEN, CDR2 SYDVKM. The V and J ends lost 8 bases and 3 bases respectively, with 13 bases between them. The CDR3 sequence: CASRPQGKETQYF. The CDR3 DNA sequence: TGTGCCAGCCGTCCTCAGGGGAAAGAGACCCAGTACTTC.

V gene TRBV4-3 combines with J gene TRBJ2-1; 8 nucleotides agree with TRBD2. Germline V CDR1 and CDR2: LGHNA, YSLEER. Trimming at V came to 4 bases and at J to 2 bases, leaving 7 bases not matched to a gene. The CDR3 is 16 residues long. CDR3 nucleotides: TGCGCCAGCAGCCTAGACGCGGGAGGCCCCTACAATGAGCAGTTCTTC. Translating it yields CASSLDAGGPYNEQFF.

V is TRBV5-1 and J is TRBJ1-6, with a possible D match to TRBD1 (6 bases). The germline gives CDR1 SGHRS, CDR2 YFSETQ. The length of the CDR3 is 14 residues. V lost 4 bases and J 6 bases, leaving 11 bases between the germline ends. The CDR3 sequence is CASSTGQPNSPLHF. The CDR3 bases are TGCGCCAGCAGCACAGGACAGCCTAATTCACCCCTCCACTTT.

This clone was seen only a few times. The chain uses TRBV6-5 and TRBJ2-2, with D possibly being TRBD1 (6 bases). In germline, CDR1 is MNHEY, CDR2 SVGAGI. The V and J ends lost 6 bases and 6 bases respectively, with 14 bases between them. This CDR3 spans 14 amino acids. The DNA of the CDR3 is TGTGCCAGCAGGAGTGGCAGGGGAGCCGGGGAGCTGTTTTTT. Amino acids: CASRSGRGAGELFF.

Comments on this clone: One end of the junction fails to match germline, which may point to a read error. This chain uses TRBV5-1 with TRBJ2-6, with TRBD2 identical over 11 bases. The CDR3 totals 18 residues. Germline assignment: CDR1 SGHRS and CDR2 YFSETQ. The CDR3 sequence: CASSDQLAGVGGANVLPF. CDR3 bases: TGCGCCAGCAGCGACCAACTAGCGGGAGTGGGGGGGGCCAACGTCCTGCCTTTC.

The rearrangement joins TRBV4-3 to TRBJ1-2; 7 nucleotides line up with TRBD1. The CDR3 extends over 15 amino acids. V shed 0 bases and J 5 bases; nucleotides not matched to a gene: 6. From germline, CDR1 is LGHNA and CDR2 YSLEER. For the CDR3, the DNA is TGCGCCAGCAGCCAAGATCTGGGACAGACTTATGGCTACACCTTC. It encodes CASSQDLGQTYGYTF.

The rearrangement links TRBV7-2 to TRBJ2-1; 12 bases agree with TRBD2. Per germline, CDR1 SGHTA and CDR2 FQGNSA. The trim removed 4 bases at V and 5 bases at J, leaving 9 bases unmatched. The CDR3 totals 17 residues. The CDR3 sequence: CASSSLRLAGEHNEQFF. As DNA, the CDR3 is TGTGCCAGCAGCTCGCTCCGACTAGCGGGAGAACACAATGAGCAGTTCTTC.

This sequence joins TRBV29-1 and TRBJ1-1; 7 bases align to TRBD1. CDR1 is SQVTM and CDR2 is ANQGSEA in the germline V gene. The CDR3 loop spans 13 amino acids. Unmatched junction bases numbered 6, after V lost 7 bases and J lost 1 base. The DNA of the CDR3 is TGCAGCGCAACGGGACAGACGAACACTGAAGCTTTCTTT. This encodes CSATGQTNTEAFF.

The chain couples TRBV27 to TRBJ2-7; TRBD1 is a possible D gene (5 bases). The CDR3 loop spans 12 amino acids. Trimming cost V 6 bases and J 5 bases, with 11 bases left between them. From germline, CDR1 is MNHEY and CDR2 SMNVEV (reference sequence). The CDR3 nucleotides are TGTGCCAGCAGCCCAGGGCTGGACGAGCAGTACTTC. Protein sequence: CASSPGLDEQYF.

This clone was observed a single time. The rearrangement uses TRBV27 and TRBJ1-1; D is possibly TRBD1 (6 bases). V was pared by 4 bases and J by 4 bases, with 13 bases between. Germline values: CDR1 MNHEY, CDR2 SMNVEV (reference sequence). This CDR3 contains 14 residues. DNA for the CDR3: TGTGCCAGCAGTTCGCGGGGGCCTTCCACTGAAGCTTTCTTT. The encoded protein is CASSSRGPSTEAFF.

Of note for this clone: A read error may produce the germline difference seen at one junction end. V is TRBV5-1 and J is TRBJ1-5; a weak D match, TRBD1 (5 bases). CDR1 SGHRS and CDR2 YFSETQ come from the germline V gene. The length of the CDR3 is 14 residues. CDR3 amino acids: CASSLEGWGQPQNF. Written as DNA, the CDR3 is TGCGCCAGCAGCTTGGAGGGGTGGGGTCAGCCCCAGAATTTT. Drawing the rest from reference TRBV5-1 and TRBJ1-5, the complete variable domain is KAGVTQTPRYLIKTRGQQVTLSCSPISGHRSVSWYQQTPGQGLQFLFEYFSETQRNKGNFPGRFSGRQFSNSRSEMNVSTLELGDSALYLCASSLEGWGQPQNFGDGTRLSIL.

In this sample, this clone turned up a few times. The V and J genes are TRBV5-1 and TRBJ1-1; 7 bases map to TRBD1. The germline gives CDR1 SGHRS, CDR2 YFSETQ. The CDR3 totals 15 residues. V lost 4 bases to trimming and J lost 0 bases; unmatched junction nucleotides: 6. CDR3 loop: CASSLRGQLNTEAFF. The CDR3 coding sequence is TGCGCCAGCAGCCTGAGGGGACAGCTGAACACTGAAGCTTTCTTT.

This clone has a handful of counts. One end of the junction is discordant with germline, which a read error may explain. The chain combines TRBV7-7 with TRBJ2-1, with D possibly TRBD2 on 6 matching bases. Germline V lookup: CDR1 SSHAT, CDR2 FNYEAQ (reference sequence). The CDR3 extends over 15 amino acids. CDR3 region: CASSQAPGGHNEQFF. The CDR3 nucleotides read TGTGCTAGCAGTCAAGCCCCAGGAGGGCACAATGAGCAGTTCTTC.

This chain joins TRBV7-2 and TRBJ2-5, with TRBD2 identical over 11 bases. CDR3 length equals 16 residues. The V segment lost 1 base and the J segment 7 bases; nucleotides outside the gene matches: 8. CDR1 is SGHTA, CDR2 FQGNSA, per germline. The CDR3 region is CASSLGRSGGAGTQYF. In DNA form, the CDR3 reads TGTGCCAGCAGCTTAGGACGTAGCGGGGGGGCCGGGACCCAGTACTTC.

The J gene is TRBJ2-2, the V gene TRBV28; TRBD2 might be the D (6 bases). The V gene's germline CDR1 is MDHEN and CDR2 SYDVKM. The CDR3 sequence is 16 residues long. Trimming removed 1 base at V and 4 bases at J, with 13 bases between. This CDR3 reads CASSLYSGVFTGELFF. CDR3 nucleotides: TGTGCCAGCAGTTTATACTCGGGAGTTTTCACCGGGGAGCTGTTTTTT.

A few counts support this clone. This chain connects TRBV19 to TRBJ1-6; 8 bases agree with TRBD1. CDR3 length: 13 residues. With V trimmed by 5 bases and J by 8 bases, 2 bases remained unmatched. Germline assignment: CDR1 LNHDA and CDR2 SQIVND (reference sequence). CDR3 in amino acids: CASSADRDSPLHF. CDR3 sequence (DNA): TGTGCCAGTAGTGCGGACAGGGATTCACCCCTCCACTTT.

This chain links TRBV7-2 with TRBJ2-1; 9 positions agree with TRBD2. This CDR3 spans 16 amino acids. The junction had 6 bases not matched to a gene; V was cut back by 3 bases and J by 3 bases. Germline CDR1 SGHTA, CDR2 FQGNSA. CDR3 in amino acids: CASSLGSGGFYNEQFF. Written as DNA, the CDR3 is TGTGCCAGCAGCTTGGGTAGCGGGGGATTCTACAATGAGCAGTTCTTC.

The chain couples TRBV2 to TRBJ1-1, with 9 bases matching TRBD1. This CDR3 has 14 residues. Germline V gene data show CDR1 as SNHLY and CDR2 as FYNNEI. V was pared by 5 bases and J by 5 bases, with 6 bases of the junction left unmatched. CDR3 residues: CASSLQGAGTEAFF. CDR3 nucleotides: TGTGCCAGCAGTCTACAGGGGGCTGGAACTGAAGCTTTCTTT.

This clone was seen a few times. V gene TRBV10-3 combines with J gene TRBJ2-1; 7 nucleotides match TRBD1. Germline trimming cut 11 bases from V and 6 bases from J; bases unmatched to any gene: 7. CDR1 is ENHRY and CDR2 is SYGVKD in the germline V gene. CDR3 length: 12 residues. The CDR3 spells CALSWDSNEQFF. In DNA, the CDR3 is TGTGCCCTATCCTGGGACAGCAATGAGCAGTTCTTC.

V usage is TRBV9 and J usage is TRBJ1-1, with D unresolved. The CDR3 has 13 amino acids. From germline, CDR1 is SGDLS and CDR2 YYNGEE. Between the trimmed V and J ends, which lost 0 bases and 8 bases, there was a span of 11 bases. For the CDR3, the DNA is TGTGCCAGCAGCGTAGATAGCGGAAGGGAAGCTTTCTTT. This gives the protein CASSVDSGREAFF.